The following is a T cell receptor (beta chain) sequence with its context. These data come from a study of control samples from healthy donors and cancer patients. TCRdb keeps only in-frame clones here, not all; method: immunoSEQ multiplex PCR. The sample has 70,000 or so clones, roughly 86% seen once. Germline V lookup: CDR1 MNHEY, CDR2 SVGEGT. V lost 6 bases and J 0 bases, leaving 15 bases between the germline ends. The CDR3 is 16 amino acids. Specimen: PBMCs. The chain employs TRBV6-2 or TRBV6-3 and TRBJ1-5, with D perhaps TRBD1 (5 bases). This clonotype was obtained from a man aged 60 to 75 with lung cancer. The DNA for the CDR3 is TGTGCCAGCAGCGTGGGGGAAAGATTTAGCAATCAGCCCCAGCATTTT. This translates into CASSVGERFSNQPQHF.